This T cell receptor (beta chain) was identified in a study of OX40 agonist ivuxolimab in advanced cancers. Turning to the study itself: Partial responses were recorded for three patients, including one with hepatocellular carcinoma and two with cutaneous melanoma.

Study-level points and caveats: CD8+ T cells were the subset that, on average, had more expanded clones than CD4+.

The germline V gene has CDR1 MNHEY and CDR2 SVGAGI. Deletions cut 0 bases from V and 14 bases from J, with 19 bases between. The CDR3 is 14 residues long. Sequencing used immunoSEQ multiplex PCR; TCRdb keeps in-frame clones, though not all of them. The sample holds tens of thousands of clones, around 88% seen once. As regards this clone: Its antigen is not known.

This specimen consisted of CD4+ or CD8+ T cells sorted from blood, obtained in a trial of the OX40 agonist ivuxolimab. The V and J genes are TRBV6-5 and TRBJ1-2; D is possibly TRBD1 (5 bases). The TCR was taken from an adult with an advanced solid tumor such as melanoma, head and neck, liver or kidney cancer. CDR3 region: CASSYSRSKAGQTF. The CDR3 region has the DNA TGTGCCAGCAGTTACTCGAGGAGTAAAGCAGGGCAAACCTTC.